The table lists the clone carrying this T cell receptor (delta chain) with a few counts. The sample is drawn from a study of gamma-delta chains in newborns, infants, children. Overall study context: Polyclonal expansion of innate γδ T cells after birth follows microbial exposure.

Trimming took 1 base from V and 0 from J; bases not matched to a gene: 3. CDR3 length: 19 amino acids. CDR1 and CDR2 (germline): GEAIGNYY, EKD. TCRdb reanalysed the reads with CATT. This sample has over 12,000 delta-chain clones, with 7.3% found just once. Sequenced sample: blood. The clonotype comes from a child who was a newborn, infant or young child, either healthy, febrile or measles-vaccinated (not recorded which). The rearrangement uses TRDV2 and TRDJ3; 12 nucleotides line up with TRDD3. The CDR3 protein is CACDTSWGIRSWDTRQMFF. CDR3 nucleotides: TGTGCCTGTGACACTTCCTGGGGGATACGCTCCTGGGACACCCGACAGATGTTTTTC.